Below, 7 T cell receptor beta chains from the same sample are listed, as sequenced in a study of T-cell reconstitution after alpha-beta-depleted transplantation in children. Using unique molecular identifiers, the investigators prepared the TCRbeta library. TCRdb re-called the PCR reads with MiXCR, one entry per CDR3 protein. The sample lists 900,000 or so distinct CDR3 sequences, around 15% seen once, with about 5% in the top ten. This material consisted of PBMCs, mostly from graft donor cells, taken 360 days after TCRalphabeta/CD19-depleted stem cell transplant. The origin of the receptors is a male patient aged 10 to 17 who had a stem cell transplant for acute lymphoblastic leukemia, so the T cells may come from the graft donor.

This chain joins TRBV5-1 and TRBJ2-1; weak D call: TRBD1 (5 bases). Germline V gene lookup returns CDR1 SGHRS and CDR2 YFSETQ. This CDR3 comprises 14 residues. Between the trimmed V and J ends, which lost 1 base and 5 bases, there was a span of 10 bases. CDR3 sequence: CASSLLSGNNEQFF. CDR3 DNA: TGCGCCAGCAGCTTGTTATCAGGGAACAATGAGCAGTTCTTC.

V gene TRBV11-3 combines with J gene TRBJ1-2; D not certain. V dropped 2 bases and J dropped 4 bases, with 8 bases sitting between them. Germline V lookup: CDR1 SGHNT, CDR2 YENEEA. The CDR3 loop spans 13 amino acids. The CDR3 region has the DNA TGTGCCAGCAGCTTAAGGGAATTCTATGGCTACACCTTC. Its translation: CASSLREFYGYTF.

This clonotype was picked up many times. The rearrangement joins TRBV12-3 or TRBV12-4 to TRBJ1-4, with D perhaps TRBD1 (6 bases). V lost 2 bases, J lost 0 bases, and 7 bases lay in between. This CDR3 contains 15 residues. The CDR3 bases are TGTGCCAGCAGTTTACAGGGGACAACTAATGAAAAACTGTTTTTT. Its protein product is CASSLQGTTNEKLFF.

This clonotype was counted only a few times. The rearrangement joins TRBV5-1 to TRBJ2-1; TRBD1 is a possible D gene (6 bases). The CDR3 spans 16 residues. V lost 1 base, J lost 0 bases, and 11 bases lay in between. Germline V CDR1 and CDR2: SGHRS, YFSETQ. The chain's CDR3 is CASSLSQGYSYNEQFF. The DNA for the CDR3 is TGCGCCAGCAGCTTGTCACAGGGCTACTCCTACAATGAGCAGTTCTTC.

The chain has TRBV7-3 and TRBJ2-1; TRBD2 matches at 10 bases. The CDR3 length is 13 residues. Unmatched junction bases numbered 5, after V lost 6 bases and J lost 9 bases. Germline V gives CDR1 SGHTA, CDR2 FQGTGA. The CDR3 DNA follows: TGTGCCAGCAGGTTAGCGGGAGGCAGTGAGCAGTTCTTC. The encoded protein is CASRLAGGSEQFF.

This clonotype was counted only a few times. This chain uses TRBV28 with TRBJ2-4; 7 nucleotides agree with TRBD2. After removal of 3 bases from V and 8 bases from J, the junction contained 7 bases not matched to a gene. From germline, CDR1 is MDHEN and CDR2 SYDVKM. CDR3 size: 14 residues. CDR3 loop: CASSLGGRGDIQYF. CDR3 nucleotide sequence: TGTGCCAGCAGTTTGGGCGGGAGAGGGGACATTCAGTACTTC. The variable domain in full, with the rest retrieved from reference TRBV28 and TRBJ2-4, is DVKVTQSSRYLVKRTGEKVFLECVQDMDHENMFWYRQDPGLGLRLIYFSYDVKMKEKGDIPEGYSVSREKKERFSLILESASTNQTSMYLCASSLGGRGDIQYFGAGTRLSVL.

This clonotype was seen only a few times. V usage is TRBV7-3 and J usage is TRBJ2-5; 7 bases are a match to TRBD2. This CDR3 has 16 amino acids. CDR1 SGHTA and CDR2 FQGTGA come from the germline V gene. The V gene end was trimmed by 2 bases and the J gene end by 2 bases; junction bases not matched to a gene: 8. The CDR3 sequence is CASSLFPSGAQETQYF. CDR3 sequence (DNA): TGTGCCAGCAGCTTATTTCCTAGCGGAGCTCAAGAGACCCAGTACTTC. Looking up the rest from reference TRBV7-3 and TRBJ2-5 gives the full variable domain: GAGVSQTPSNKVTEKGKYVELRCDPISGHTALYWYRQSLGQGPEFLIYFQGTGAADDSGLPNDRFFAVRPEGSVSTLKIQRTERGDSAVYLCASSLFPSGAQETQYFGPGTRLLVL.